These 18 T cell receptor beta chains originate from one sample sequenced in a study of blood T cell repertoires in COVID-19. Generated by immunoSEQ multiplex PCR, the TCRdb table keeps only in-frame clones and is missing some. The sample consists of some 150,000 clones, more than 75% of them appearing once. The material sequenced was peripheral blood. Receptors were obtained from a man in his 70s with acute or convalescent COVID-19.

This clone was found a few times. This rearrangement joins TRBV6-6 to TRBJ1-2; D gene uncertain. CDR1 and CDR2 from the germline V gene are MNHNY and SVGAGI (reference sequence). This CDR3 has 14 amino acids. V lost 6 bases and J 4 bases, leaving 15 bases between the germline ends. In nucleotides, the CDR3 is TGTGCCAGCAGCGCGTCCGGGTCGGGCTATGGCTACACCTTC. It yields the protein CASSASGSGYGYTF.

This rearrangement joins TRBV5-1 to TRBJ1-2; tentatively, D is TRBD1 (5 bases). Trimming removed 4 bases from V and 5 bases from J, with 15 bases in between. The CDR3 has 14 amino acids. Germline V CDR1 and CDR2: SGHRS, YFSETQ. The CDR3 sequence is CASSPTAGRYGYTF. The DNA of the CDR3 is TGCGCCAGCAGCCCGACGGCGGGGCGATATGGCTACACCTTC.

J is TRBJ1-3 and V is TRBV5-1; 7 bases align to TRBD1. Trimming took 5 bases from V and 0 from J; bases not matched to a gene: 8. CDR1 is SGHRS and CDR2 is YFSETQ in the germline V gene. The length of the CDR3 is 16 residues. Here the CDR3 reads CASSWDSASSGNTIYF. In nucleotides, the CDR3 is TGCGCCAGCAGTTGGGACAGCGCTTCCTCTGGAAACACCATATATTTT.

This chain uses TRBV2 with TRBJ1-3; D call uncertain. The germline gives CDR1 SNHLY, CDR2 FYNNEI. The CDR3 contains 14 residues. Trimming cost V 1 base and J 7 bases, with 11 bases left between them. In nucleotides, the CDR3 is TGTGCCAGCAGTGAAGTGGCGGGGAGGAACACCATATATTTT. This translates into CASSEVAGRNTIYF.

Ten or more counts support this clone. This chain uses TRBV15 with TRBJ2-7, with TRBD2 matching 8 bases. Germline V gene data show CDR1 as LNHNV and CDR2 as YYDKDF (reference sequence). The V segment lost 0 bases and the J segment 3 bases; nucleotides outside the gene matches: 7. The CDR3 extends over 16 amino acids. CDR3 loop: CATSRESAGAIYEQYF. In DNA, the CDR3 is TGTGCCACCAGCAGAGAATCAGCGGGAGCCATCTACGAGCAGTACTTC.

The table lists this clone with a few counts. The chain joins TRBV5-1 to TRBJ1-2, with 8 bases aligning to TRBD1. J gave up 8 bases and V 4 bases, and 10 bases lay outside the gene matches. CDR1 is SGHRS, CDR2 YFSETQ, per germline. This CDR3 has 14 residues. The CDR3 DNA sequence: TGCGCCAGCAGCCATCCGGACAGGGAGGGGGGCTACACCTTC. It is translated as CASSHPDREGGYTF.

The CDR3 DNA follows: TGTGCCAGCAGCTCCGGGACAGGGGAATCACCCCTCCACTTT. It yields the protein CASSSGTGESPLHF. V and J are TRBV3-1 (or the pseudogene TRBV3-2) and TRBJ1-6; 10 bases fit TRBD1. J was trimmed by 10 bases and V by 5 bases; bases with no gene match: 5. This CDR3 is 14 amino acids long. Germline CDR1 reads LGHDT; CDR2 reads YNNKEL (reference sequence).

In DNA, the CDR3 is TGTGCCAGCAGCTCTTACGAGGGTACTGAAGCTTTCTTT. The encoded protein is CASSSYEGTEAFF. J is TRBJ1-1 and V is TRBV7-9; D not certain. The CDR3 runs 13 residues. Germline V lookup: CDR1 SEHNR, CDR2 FQNEAQ (reference sequence). Trimming removed 4 bases from V and 5 bases from J, with 11 bases in between.

This chain connects TRBV7-6 to TRBJ2-3; 9 bases fit TRBD2. The J segment lost 2 bases and the V segment lost 5 bases, leaving 14 bases of the junction unmatched. CDR3 size: 18 residues. Per germline, CDR1 SGHVS and CDR2 FNYEAQ. The CDR3 DNA reads as TGTGCCAGCAGCCCGAGCATTTATAGCGGGAGCTTCACAGATACGCAGTATTTT. Its translation is CASSPSIYSGSFTDTQYF.

This rearrangement joins TRBV7-3 to TRBJ2-3; 8 positions match TRBD1. The CDR3 contains 15 residues. V gave up 5 bases and J gave up 1 base; unmatched junction bases: 5. Per the germline V gene, CDR1 is SGHTA and CDR2 is FQGTGA. DNA for the CDR3: TGTGCCAGCAGCCTAGACAGGGGAGGCACAGATACGCAGTATTTT. Amino acid sequence: CASSLDRGGTDTQYF.

The rearrangement joins TRBV7-3 to TRBJ2-5; D is perhaps TRBD2 (7 bases). The length of the CDR3 is 20 residues. Germline CDR1 is SGHTA and CDR2 is FQGTGA. V was pared by 4 bases and J by 3 bases, with 30 bases between. CDR3 nucleotides: TGTGCCAGCAGCTCCACGCCGGGGGGCCTCCCGCCCCCCTCTAAAGAGACCCAGTACTTC. This gives the protein CASSSTPGGLPPPSKETQYF.

The V gene is TRBV9, the J gene TRBJ2-3; tentatively, D is TRBD1 (6 bases). Germline V lookup: CDR1 SGDLS, CDR2 YYNGEE. Trimming left V 0 bases short and J 0 bases short, with 20 bases between. CDR3 length equals 19 residues. The CDR3 protein is CASSVDRHRASSSTDTQYF. DNA of the CDR3: TGTGCCAGCAGCGTAGACCGCCACAGGGCCTCCTCTAGCACAGATACGCAGTATTTT.

The chain employs TRBV9 and TRBJ2-5, with 10 bases fitting TRBD1. CDR1 and CDR2 from the germline V gene are SGDLS and YYNGEE. This CDR3 is 15 amino acids long. Losses at the gene ends were 3 bases for V and 3 bases for J; bases not matched to a gene: 5. CDR3 nucleotide sequence: TGTGCCAGCAGCGGGGGGACAGGGGATGAAGAGACCCAGTACTTC. This translates into CASSGGTGDEETQYF.

The chain is built from TRBV5-5 and TRBJ2-1, with D possibly TRBD2 on 6 matching bases. This CDR3 spans 15 amino acids. V dropped 1 base and J dropped 9 bases, with 17 bases sitting between them. Germline V gives CDR1 SGHKS, CDR2 YYEKEE (reference sequence). The CDR3 loop is CASSLLRGAGGEQFF. As DNA, the CDR3 is TGTGCCAGCAGCTTGTTGCGGGGAGCGGGTGGTGAGCAGTTCTTC.

This clone is a singleton in its sample. The chain has TRBV7-2 and TRBJ2-1; 11 nucleotides line up with TRBD2. V shed 6 bases, J shed 2 bases, and the junction held 3 bases outside the gene matches. The CDR3 contains 15 residues. The V gene's germline CDR1 is SGHTA and CDR2 FQGNSA. The CDR3 DNA reads as TGTGCCAGCAGTACACTAGCGGGAGCCTACAATGAGCAGTTCTTC. Translating it yields CASSTLAGAYNEQFF.

The gene calls are TRBV2 and TRBJ1-4; D unresolved. Per the germline V gene, CDR1 is SNHLY and CDR2 is FYNNEI. This CDR3 contains 13 residues. Trimming took 7 bases from V and 3 from J, leaving 9 bases between them. In DNA, the CDR3 is TGTGCCAGCACTACCAATTCTAATGAAAAACTGTTTTTT. It codes for CASTTNSNEKLFF.

The rearrangement joins TRBV5-4 to TRBJ2-7, with 13 bases lining up with TRBD2. Germline lookup yields CDR1 SGHNT and CDR2 YYREEE (reference sequence). The CDR3 extends over 15 amino acids. With 3 bases clipped from V and 3 bases from J, the junction kept 3 bases outside the gene matches. CDR3 nucleotides: TGTGCCAGCAGCTCGGGACTAGCGGGGCTCTACGAGCAGTACTTC. As protein: CASSSGLAGLYEQYF.

This clone was detected once. The chain links TRBV2 to TRBJ1-5, with D uncertain. V gave up 9 bases and J gave up 6 bases, with 15 bases separating them. CDR1 and CDR2 (germline): SNHLY, FYNNEI. CDR3 length: 13 residues. CDR3 protein: CASTREGFQPQHF. CDR3 DNA sequence: TGTGCCAGTACGCGTGAGGGTTTTCAGCCCCAGCATTTT.